Following are 11 T cell receptor beta chains from one sample sequenced in a study of blood T cell repertoires in COVID-19. TCRdb's table, derived via immunoSEQ multiplex PCR, lists solely in-frame clones and lacks some. Here the sample spans roughly 300,000 clones, roughly 85% being singletons. Sequencing was performed on PBMCs or T cells enriched from blood (not recorded which). The receptors were gathered from a woman under 40 who had recovered from COVID-19.

The CDR3 sequence: CASGDSSGNTIYF. CDR3 DNA: TGCGCCAGCGGGGACAGCTCTGGAAACACCATATATTTT. This sequence joins TRBV5-1 and TRBJ1-3; 7 bases map to TRBD1. J lost 0 bases, V lost 7 bases, and 1 base had no gene match. CDR1 and CDR2 (germline): SGHRS, YFSETQ. CDR3 size: 13 residues.

The chain carries TRBV7-9 and TRBJ2-4, with D perhaps TRBD1 (5 bases). The CDR3 is 12 residues long. Germline assignment: CDR1 SEHNR and CDR2 FQNEAQ (reference sequence). V lost 5 bases and J lost 6, with 8 bases in between. The DNA for the CDR3 is TGTGCCAGCAGCGATACAGGAAACATTCAGTACTTC. It translates to CASSDTGNIQYF.

This clone was seen only a few times. The same CDR3 is also encoded by other DNA sequences in this sample. The chain uses TRBV18 and TRBJ1-5; 7 bases match TRBD1. The V gene end was trimmed by 4 bases and the J gene end by 6 bases; junction bases not matched to a gene: 3. This CDR3 comprises 13 residues. Per the germline V gene, CDR1 is KGHSH and CDR2 is LQKENI. CDR3 sequence: CASSQGAGQPQHF. The CDR3 nucleotides read TGTGCCAGCTCACAGGGGGCAGGTCAGCCCCAGCATTTT.

The genes are TRBV6-5 and TRBJ1-2; a possible D gene is TRBD1 (5 bases). The V gene's germline CDR1 is MNHEY and CDR2 SVGAGI. The CDR3 contains 12 residues. Deletions cut 6 bases from V and 3 bases from J, with 8 bases between. For the CDR3, the DNA is TGTGCCAGCAGGGGGGGATACTATGGCTACACCTTC. This gives the protein CASRGGYYGYTF.

The chain combines TRBV12-5 with TRBJ2-2, with a weak D call TRBD2 (5 bases). V lost 0 bases and J 3 bases, leaving 8 bases between the germline ends. Per germline, CDR1 LGHNT and CDR2 FRNRAP. The CDR3 runs to 15 residues. Written as DNA, the CDR3 is TGTGCTAGTGGTTTGGTACTGGGAGACACCGGGGAGCTGTTTTTT. It yields the protein CASGLVLGDTGELFF.

CDR3 loop: CASSDKRTGAGPLHF. Written as DNA, the CDR3 is TGTGCCAGCAGCGACAAAAGGACAGGGGCCGGGCCCCTCCACTTT. V usage is TRBV7-2 and J usage is TRBJ1-6, with 9 bases aligning to TRBD1. Unmatched junction bases numbered 12, after V lost 5 bases and J lost 13 bases. The CDR3 totals 15 residues. Germline V gives CDR1 SGHTA, CDR2 FQGNSA. The full variable domain, rest sourced from reference TRBV7-2 and TRBJ1-6, is GAGVSQSPSNKVTEKGKDVELRCDPISGHTALYWYRQSLGQGLEFLIYFQGNSAPDKSGLPSDRFSAERTGGSVSTLTIQRTQQEDSAVYLCASSDKRTGAGPLHFGNGTRLTVT.

There are a few counts of this clone. The chain carries TRBV7-2 and TRBJ2-3; 7 nucleotides agree with TRBD1. CDR3 size: 13 residues. V trimming: 6 bases; J trimming: 4 bases; junction bases outside the gene matches: 4. Germline values: CDR1 SGHTA, CDR2 FQGNSA. The CDR3 DNA sequence: TGTGCCAGCAGGATCCAGGGGGCAGATACGCAGTATTTT. It encodes CASRIQGADTQYF.

The V and J genes are TRBV27 and TRBJ2-1; 7 bases are shared with TRBD2. CDR3 size: 13 residues. The J segment lost 8 bases and the V segment lost 3 bases, leaving 4 bases of the junction unmatched. Germline loops: CDR1 MNHEY, CDR2 SMNVEV (reference sequence). The CDR3 nucleotides are TGTGCCAGCAGTTTGGGAGGGTGGGATGAGCAGTTCTTC. This codes for CASSLGGWDEQFF.

This clone appeared a few times. This chain uses TRBV11-2 with TRBJ2-2, with D possibly TRBD2 on 5 matching bases. Germline CDR1 SGHAT, CDR2 FQNNGV. Trimming cost V 2 bases and J 5 bases, with 12 bases left between them. The CDR3 loop spans 15 amino acids. The CDR3 is CASSLRVGKTGELFF. In DNA, the CDR3 is TGTGCCAGCAGCTTACGGGTCGGGAAGACCGGGGAGCTGTTTTTT. The whole variable domain, remainder taken from reference TRBV11-2 and TRBJ2-2, is EAGVAQSPRYKIIEKRQSVAFWCNPISGHATLYWYQQILGQGPKLLIQFQNNGVVDDSQLPKDRFSAERLKGVDSTLKIQPAKLEDSAVYLCASSLRVGKTGELFFGEGSRLTVL.

The rearrangement links TRBV4-2 to TRBJ1-2; 7 bases agree with TRBD1. Trimming removed 4 bases from V and 8 bases from J; junction bases left unmatched: 13. In germline, CDR1 is LGHNA, CDR2 YNFKEQ. CDR3 size: 15 residues. CDR3 region: CASSPERQGGEGYTF. DNA for the CDR3: TGTGCCAGCAGCCCCGAACGACAGGGTGGTGAAGGCTACACCTTC.

The rearrangement links TRBV11-1 to TRBJ2-2; a possible D gene is TRBD1 (5 bases). V dropped 1 base and J dropped 3 bases, with 12 bases sitting between them. Germline lookup yields CDR1 SGHAT and CDR2 FQDESV (reference sequence). The CDR3 is 16 residues long. The CDR3 DNA reads TGTGCCAGCAGCTTAGTGACAGTGAAGTACACCGGGGAGCTGTTTTTT. This codes for CASSLVTVKYTGELFF. Looking up the rest from reference TRBV11-1 and TRBJ2-2 gives the full variable domain: EAEVAQSPRYKITEKSQAVAFWCDPISGHATLYWYRQILGQGPELLVQFQDESVVDDSQLPKDRFSAERLKGVDSTLKIQPAELGDSAMYLCASSLVTVKYTGELFFGEGSRLTVL.